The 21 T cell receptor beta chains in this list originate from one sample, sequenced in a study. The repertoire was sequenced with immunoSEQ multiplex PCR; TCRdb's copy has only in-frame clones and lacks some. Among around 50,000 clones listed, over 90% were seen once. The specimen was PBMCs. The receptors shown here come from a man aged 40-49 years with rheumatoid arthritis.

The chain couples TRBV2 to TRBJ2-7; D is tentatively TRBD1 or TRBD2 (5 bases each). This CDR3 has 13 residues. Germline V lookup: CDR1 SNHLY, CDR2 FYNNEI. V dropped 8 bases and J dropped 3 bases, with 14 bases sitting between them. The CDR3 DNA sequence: TGTGCCAGCTCGCAGACAGAGGGCTACGAGCAGTACTTC. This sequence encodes CASSQTEGYEQYF.

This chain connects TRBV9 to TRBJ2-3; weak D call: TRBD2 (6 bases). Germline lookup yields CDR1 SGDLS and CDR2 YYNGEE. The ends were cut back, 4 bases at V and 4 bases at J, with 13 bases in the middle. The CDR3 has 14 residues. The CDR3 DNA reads TGTGCCAGCAGCTCAACTAGCTGGGCAGATACGCAGTATTTT. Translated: CASSSTSWADTQYF.

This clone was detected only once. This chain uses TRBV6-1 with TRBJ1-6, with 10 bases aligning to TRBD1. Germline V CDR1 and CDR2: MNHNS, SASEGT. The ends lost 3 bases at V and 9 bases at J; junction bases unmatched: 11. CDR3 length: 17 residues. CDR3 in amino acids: CASSDYGTGEYGSPLHF. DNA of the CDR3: TGTGCCAGCAGTGATTATGGGACAGGGGAGTATGGTTCACCCCTCCACTTT.

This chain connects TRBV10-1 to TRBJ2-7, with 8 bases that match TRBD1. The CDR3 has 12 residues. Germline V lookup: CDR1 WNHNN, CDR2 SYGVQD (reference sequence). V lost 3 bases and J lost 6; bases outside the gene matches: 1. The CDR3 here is CASSDRGREQYF. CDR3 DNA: TGCGCCAGCAGTGACAGGGGGCGCGAGCAGTACTTC.

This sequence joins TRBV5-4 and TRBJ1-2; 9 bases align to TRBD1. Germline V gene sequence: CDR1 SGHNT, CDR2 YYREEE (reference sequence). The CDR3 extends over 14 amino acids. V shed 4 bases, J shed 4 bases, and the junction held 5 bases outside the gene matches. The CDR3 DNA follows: TGTGCCAGCAGCCCCCGGGACAGGGTCTATGGCTACACCTTC. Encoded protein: CASSPRDRVYGYTF.

The CDR3 loop is CASSPEGQVANYGYTF. CDR3 nucleotides: TGTGCCAGCAGCCCCGAAGGACAGGTAGCTAACTATGGCTACACCTTC. V and J are TRBV7-9 and TRBJ1-2, with 7 bases matching TRBD1. J gave up 0 bases and V 5 bases, and 9 bases lay outside the gene matches. This CDR3 spans 16 amino acids. Germline CDR1 SEHNR, CDR2 FQNEAQ (reference sequence).

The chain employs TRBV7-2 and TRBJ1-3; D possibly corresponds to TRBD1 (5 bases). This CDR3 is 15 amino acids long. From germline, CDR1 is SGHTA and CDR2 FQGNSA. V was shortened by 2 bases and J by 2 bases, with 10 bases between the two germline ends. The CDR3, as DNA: TGTGCCAGCAGCTTACAGGGAGGGGCTGGAAACACCATATATTTT. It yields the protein CASSLQGGAGNTIYF. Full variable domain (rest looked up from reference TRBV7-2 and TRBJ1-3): GAGVSQSPSNKVTEKGKDVELRCDPISGHTALYWYRQSLGQGLEFLIYFQGNSAPDKSGLPSDRFSAERTGGSVSTLTIQRTQQEDSAVYLCASSLQGGAGNTIYFGEGSWLTVV.

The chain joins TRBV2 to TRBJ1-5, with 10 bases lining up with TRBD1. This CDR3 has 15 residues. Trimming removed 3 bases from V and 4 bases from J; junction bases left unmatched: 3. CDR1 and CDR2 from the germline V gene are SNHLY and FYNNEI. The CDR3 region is CASSETGGSNQPQHF. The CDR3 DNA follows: TGTGCCAGCAGTGAGACAGGGGGCTCTAATCAGCCCCAGCATTTT. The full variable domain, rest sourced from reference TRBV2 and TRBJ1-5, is EPEVTQTPSHQVTQMGQEVILRCVPISNHLYFYWYRQILGQKVEFLVSFYNNEISEKSEIFDDQFSVERPDGSNFTLKIRSTKLEDSAMYFCASSETGGSNQPQHFGDGTRLSIL.

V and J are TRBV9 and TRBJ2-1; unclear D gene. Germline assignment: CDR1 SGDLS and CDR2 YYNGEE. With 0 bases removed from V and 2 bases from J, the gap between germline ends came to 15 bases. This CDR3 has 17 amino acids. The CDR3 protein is CASSVGYRTEAYNEQFF. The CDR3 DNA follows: TGTGCCAGCAGCGTAGGGTACAGAACAGAGGCCTACAATGAGCAGTTCTTC.

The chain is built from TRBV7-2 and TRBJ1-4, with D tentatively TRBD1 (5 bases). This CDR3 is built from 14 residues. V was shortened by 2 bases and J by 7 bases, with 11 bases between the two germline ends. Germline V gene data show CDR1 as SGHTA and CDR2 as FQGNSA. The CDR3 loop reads CASSLLQGSEKLFF. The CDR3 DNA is TGTGCCAGCAGCTTACTCCAGGGTAGTGAAAAACTGTTTTTT.

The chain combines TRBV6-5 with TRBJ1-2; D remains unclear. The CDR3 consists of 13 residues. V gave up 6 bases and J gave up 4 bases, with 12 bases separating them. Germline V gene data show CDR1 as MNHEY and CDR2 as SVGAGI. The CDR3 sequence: CASSYDRVYGYTF. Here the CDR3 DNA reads TGTGCCAGCAGCTACGACCGGGTCTATGGCTACACCTTC.

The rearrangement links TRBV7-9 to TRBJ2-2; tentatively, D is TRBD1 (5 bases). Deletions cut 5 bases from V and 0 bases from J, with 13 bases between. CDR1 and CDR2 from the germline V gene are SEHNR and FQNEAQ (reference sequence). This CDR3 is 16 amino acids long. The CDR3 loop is CASSARGRANTGELFF. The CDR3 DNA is TGTGCCAGCAGCGCACGCGGCAGGGCGAACACCGGGGAGCTGTTTTTT.

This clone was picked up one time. The CDR3, as DNA: TGTGCCAGCAGTTCCTTAGCAGGGGGTAGTCAGCCCCAGCATTTT. This encodes CASSSLAGGSQPQHF. The chain carries TRBV27 and TRBJ1-5, with 7 positions matching TRBD1. This CDR3 region has 15 residues. Germline V CDR1 and CDR2: MNHEY, SMNVEV (reference sequence). After removal of 4 bases from V and 6 bases from J, the junction contained 9 bases not matched to a gene.

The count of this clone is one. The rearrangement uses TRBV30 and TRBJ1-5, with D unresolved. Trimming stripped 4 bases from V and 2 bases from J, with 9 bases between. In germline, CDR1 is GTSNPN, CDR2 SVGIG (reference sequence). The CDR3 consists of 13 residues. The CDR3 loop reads CAWKAVGNQPQHF. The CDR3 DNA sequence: TGTGCCTGGAAAGCCGTCGGCAATCAGCCCCAGCATTTT. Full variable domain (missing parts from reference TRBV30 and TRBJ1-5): SQTIHQWPATLVQPVGSPLSLECTVEGTSNPNLYWYRQAAGRGLQLLFYSVGIGQISSEVPQNLSASRPQDRQFILSSKKLLLSDSGFYLCAWKAVGNQPQHFGDGTRLSIL.

The CDR3 bases are TGTGCCAGCAGTTACTCGGACACTGAAGCTTTCTTT. This translates into CASSYSDTEAFF. The rearrangement joins TRBV6-5 to TRBJ1-1; the D is unclear. V was trimmed by 0 bases and J by 3 bases, leaving 2 bases between them. This CDR3 has 12 residues. Germline CDR1 reads MNHEY; CDR2 reads SVGAGI.

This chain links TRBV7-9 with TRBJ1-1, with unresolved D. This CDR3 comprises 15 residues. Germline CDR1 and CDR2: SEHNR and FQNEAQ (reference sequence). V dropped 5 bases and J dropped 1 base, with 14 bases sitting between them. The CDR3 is CASSRDGRTNTEAFF. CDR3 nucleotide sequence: TGTGCCAGCAGCCGCGATGGACGGACGAACACTGAAGCTTTCTTT.

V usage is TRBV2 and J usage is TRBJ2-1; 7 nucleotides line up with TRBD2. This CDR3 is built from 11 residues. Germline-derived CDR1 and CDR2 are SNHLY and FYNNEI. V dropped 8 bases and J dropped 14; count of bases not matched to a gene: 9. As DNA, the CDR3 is TGTGCCAGCGAGGTGTTACGGGGGGAGTTCTTC. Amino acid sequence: CASEVLRGEFF.

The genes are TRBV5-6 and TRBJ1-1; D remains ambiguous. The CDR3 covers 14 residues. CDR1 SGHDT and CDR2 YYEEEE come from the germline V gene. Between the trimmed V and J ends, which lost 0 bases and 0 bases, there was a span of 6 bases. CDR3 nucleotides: TGTGCCAGCAGCTTGGCCAGATTGAACACTGAAGCTTTCTTT. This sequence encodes CASSLARLNTEAFF.

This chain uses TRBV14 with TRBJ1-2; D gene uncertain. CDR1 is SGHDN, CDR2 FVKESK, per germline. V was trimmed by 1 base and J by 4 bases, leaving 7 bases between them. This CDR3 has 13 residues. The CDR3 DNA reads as TGTGCCAGCAGCCAAGTTCTGGGCTATGGCTACACCTTC. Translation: CASSQVLGYGYTF.

CDR3 nucleotides: TGTGCCAGCAGTTTGGAGACCGGGACTTTGTTCTTC. Its translation is CASSLETGTLFF. The rearrangement links TRBV28 to TRBJ2-1, with D possibly being TRBD2 (6 bases). V was clipped by 3 bases and J by 15 bases, with 15 bases between them. Germline lookup yields CDR1 MDHEN and CDR2 SYDVKM. This CDR3 is 12 amino acids long.

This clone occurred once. The CDR3 DNA follows: TGTGCCAGCAGTTTTTATCCCGGGGGGAACACCGGGGAGCTGTTTTTT. As protein: CASSFYPGGNTGELFF. The chain employs TRBV6-5 and TRBJ2-2; maybe TRBD2 (6 bases). V was cut by 4 bases and J by 1 base, with 13 bases left in between. Germline V gives CDR1 MNHEY, CDR2 SVGAGI. There are 16 residues in the CDR3.